The T cell receptor (beta chain) under discussion was sequenced for a study of memory CD4+ T cells and cytomegalovirus serostatus. In the study overall: Donors were healthy Belgian adults, 10 or so CMV seropositive and some 24 seronegative.

The table lists this clone with a count of one. V was pared by 7 bases and J by 5 bases, with 7 bases of the junction left unmatched. The germline gives CDR1 MNHNS, CDR2 SASEGT. The CDR3 runs 15 residues. As originally analysed: After removing out-of-frame reads, 2,204,828 distinct TCRbeta sequences remained. Clones were read by immunoSEQ multiplex PCR, and TCRdb kept only the in-frame ones, dropping some. Clone size and the V and J calls come from that table; the DNA yielded D and trimming. Among some 57,000 clones listed, 65% to 80% were seen once. The sort gate was single viable CD3+CD4+CD8-CD45RO+ cells for memory CD4+ T cells.

Sequencing input: memory CD4+ T cells from blood. The sequence derives from an adult in good health and CMV-seronegative. V and J are TRBV6-1 and TRBJ2-1; 11 bases match TRBD2. Here the CDR3 DNA reads TGTGCCAGCACTACTAGCGGGGGTCGCCACAATGAGCAGTTCTTC. This sequence encodes CASTTSGGRHNEQFF.